This T cell receptor (beta chain) is from a study of early T cells in non-severe SARS-CoV-2 infection. The CDR3 is 16 amino acids. Trimming took 4 bases from V and 7 from J; bases not matched to a gene: 14. The V gene's germline CDR1 is SGHNT and CDR2 YYREEE (reference sequence). This clonotype has just a few counts. TCRdb ran MiXCR on the 5' RACE reads and lists one entry per CDR3 protein. This table has 50,000 to 60,000 distinct CDR3 sequences, approximately 12% appearing once. The chain links TRBV5-4 to TRBJ1-2; 9 nucleotides match TRBD1. What was sequenced was whole blood. The receptor's source is an adult who was a healthcare worker with PCR-confirmed SARS-CoV-2 infection or an uninfected control (not recorded which). DNA of the CDR3: TGTGCCAGCAGCAGCCTTCCGGGACAGGGTCGGAGTGGCTACACCTTC. Encoded protein: CASSSLPGQGRSGYTF.